This T cell receptor beta chain was found in a study of T cell responses to AZD1222 COVID-19 vaccine. CDR1 SGHVS and CDR2 FQNEAQ come from the germline V gene. After removal of 4 bases from V and 6 bases from J, the junction contained 3 bases not matched to a gene. CDR3 length: 13 amino acids. Measured with immunoSEQ multiplex PCR; TCRdb has only the in-frame clones, and not every one. Of some 96,000 clones in the sample, 92% were seen once. The specimen comprised peripheral blood, sampled on day 0 of AZD1222 vaccination. The receptor was derived from an adult in good health. The rearrangement links TRBV7-8 to TRBJ1-2; TRBD1 matches 9 bases. CDR3 sequence (DNA): TGTGCCAGCAGCTCAAGGACAGGGGATGGCTACACCTTC. This encodes CASSSRTGDGYTF. Full variable domain (remainder filled in from reference TRBV7-8 and TRBJ1-2): GAGVSQSPRYKVAKRGQDVALRCDPISGHVSLFWYQQALGQGPEFLTYFQNEAQLDKSGLPSDRFFAERPEGSVSTLKIQRTQQEDSAVYLCASSSRTGDGYTFGSGTRLTVV.